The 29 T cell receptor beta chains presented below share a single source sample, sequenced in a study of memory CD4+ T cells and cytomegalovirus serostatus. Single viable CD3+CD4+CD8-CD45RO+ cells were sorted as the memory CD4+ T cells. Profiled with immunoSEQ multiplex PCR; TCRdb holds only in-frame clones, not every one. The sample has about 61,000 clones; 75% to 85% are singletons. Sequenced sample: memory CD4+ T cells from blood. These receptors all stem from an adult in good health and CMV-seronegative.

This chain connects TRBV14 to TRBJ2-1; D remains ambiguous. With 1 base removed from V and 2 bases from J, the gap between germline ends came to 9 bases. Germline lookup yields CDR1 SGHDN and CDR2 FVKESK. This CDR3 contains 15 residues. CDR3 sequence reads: CASSQVVGPYNEQFF. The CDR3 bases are TGTGCCAGCAGCCAAGTTGTAGGGCCCTACAATGAGCAGTTCTTC.

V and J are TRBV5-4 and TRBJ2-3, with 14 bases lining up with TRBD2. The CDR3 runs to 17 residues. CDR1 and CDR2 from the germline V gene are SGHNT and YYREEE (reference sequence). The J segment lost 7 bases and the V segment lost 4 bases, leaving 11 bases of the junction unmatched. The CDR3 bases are TGTGCCAGCAGCCAAGGACTAGCGGGGGGCCTTTTAAATACGCAGTATTTT. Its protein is CASSQGLAGGLLNTQYF. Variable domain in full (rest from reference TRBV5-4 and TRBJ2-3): ETGVTQSPTHLIKTRGQQVTLRCSSQSGHNTVSWYQQALGQGPQFIFQYYREEENGRGNFPPRFSGLQFPNYSSELNVNALELDDSALYLCASSQGLAGGLLNTQYFGPGTRLTVL.

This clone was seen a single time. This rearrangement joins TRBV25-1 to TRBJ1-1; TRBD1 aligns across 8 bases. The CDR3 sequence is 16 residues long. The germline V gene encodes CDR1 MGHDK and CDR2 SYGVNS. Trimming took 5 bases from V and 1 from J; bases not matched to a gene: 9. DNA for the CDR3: TGTGCCAGCAGTAGGCCAGGGGGCCCGAAGAACACTGAAGCTTTCTTT. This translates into CASSRPGGPKNTEAFF.

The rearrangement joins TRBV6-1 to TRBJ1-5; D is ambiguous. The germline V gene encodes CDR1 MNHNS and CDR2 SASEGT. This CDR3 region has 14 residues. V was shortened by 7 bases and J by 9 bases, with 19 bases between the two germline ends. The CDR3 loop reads CASKAPPVMAPQHF. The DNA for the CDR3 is TGTGCCAGCAAGGCACCCCCGGTAATGGCGCCCCAGCATTTT.

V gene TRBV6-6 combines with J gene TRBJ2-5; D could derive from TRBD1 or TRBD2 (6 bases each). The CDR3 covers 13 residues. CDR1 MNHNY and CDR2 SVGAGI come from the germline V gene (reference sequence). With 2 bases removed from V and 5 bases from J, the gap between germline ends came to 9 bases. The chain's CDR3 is CASSYGGLETQYF. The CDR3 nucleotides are TGTGCCAGCAGTTACGGGGGGCTGGAGACCCAGTACTTC.

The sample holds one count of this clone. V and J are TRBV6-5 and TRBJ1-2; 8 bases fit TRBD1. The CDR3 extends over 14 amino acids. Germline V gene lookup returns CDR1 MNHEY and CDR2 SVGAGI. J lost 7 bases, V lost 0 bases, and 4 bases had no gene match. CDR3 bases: TGTGCCAGCAGTTACTCGCAGGGGGCGACTGGCTACACCTTC. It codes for CASSYSQGATGYTF.

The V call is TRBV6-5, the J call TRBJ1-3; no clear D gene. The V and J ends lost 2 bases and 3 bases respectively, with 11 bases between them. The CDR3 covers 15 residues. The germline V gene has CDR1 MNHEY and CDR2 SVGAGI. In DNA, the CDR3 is TGTGCCAGCAGTTACGCTGCGGGGAATGGAAACACCATATATTTT. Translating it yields CASSYAAGNGNTIYF.

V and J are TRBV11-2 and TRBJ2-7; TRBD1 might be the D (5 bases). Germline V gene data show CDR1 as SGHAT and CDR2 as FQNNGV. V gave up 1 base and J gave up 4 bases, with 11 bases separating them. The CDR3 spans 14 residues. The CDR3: CASSLGWGSYEQYF. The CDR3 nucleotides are TGTGCCAGCAGCTTAGGGTGGGGCTCATACGAGCAGTACTTC.

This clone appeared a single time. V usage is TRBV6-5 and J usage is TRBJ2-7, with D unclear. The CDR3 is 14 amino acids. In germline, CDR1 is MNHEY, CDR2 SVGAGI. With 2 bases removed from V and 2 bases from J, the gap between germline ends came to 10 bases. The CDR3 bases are TGTGCCAGCAGTTACCCCGGACGGACCTACGAGCAGTACTTC. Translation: CASSYPGRTYEQYF.

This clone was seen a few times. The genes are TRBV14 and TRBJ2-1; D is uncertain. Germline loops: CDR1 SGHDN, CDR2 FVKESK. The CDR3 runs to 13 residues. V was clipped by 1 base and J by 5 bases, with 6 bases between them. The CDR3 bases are TGTGCCAGCAGCCAAGTAAACGACAATGAGCAGTTCTTC. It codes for CASSQVNDNEQFF.

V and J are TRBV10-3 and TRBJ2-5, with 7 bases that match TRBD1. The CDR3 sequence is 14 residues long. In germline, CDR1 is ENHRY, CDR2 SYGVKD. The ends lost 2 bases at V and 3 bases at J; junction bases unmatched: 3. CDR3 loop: CAISEGQEKETQYF. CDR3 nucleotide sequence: TGTGCCATCAGTGAGGGACAGGAAAAAGAGACCCAGTACTTC.

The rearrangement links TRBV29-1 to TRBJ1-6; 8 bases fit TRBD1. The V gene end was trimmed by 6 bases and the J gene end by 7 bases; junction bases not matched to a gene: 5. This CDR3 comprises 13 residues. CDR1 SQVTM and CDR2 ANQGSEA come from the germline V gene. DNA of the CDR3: TGCAGCGTGGGACAGGACGTCAATTCACCCCTCCACTTT. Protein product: CSVGQDVNSPLHF.

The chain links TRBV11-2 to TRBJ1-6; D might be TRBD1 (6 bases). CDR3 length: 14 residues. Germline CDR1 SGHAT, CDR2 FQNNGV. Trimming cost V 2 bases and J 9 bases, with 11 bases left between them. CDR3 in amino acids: CASSLQGKGSPLHF. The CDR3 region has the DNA TGTGCCAGCAGCTTACAGGGGAAGGGTTCACCCCTCCACTTT. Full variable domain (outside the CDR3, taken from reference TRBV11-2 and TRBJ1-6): EAGVAQSPRYKIIEKRQSVAFWCNPISGHATLYWYQQILGQGPKLLIQFQNNGVVDDSQLPKDRFSAERLKGVDSTLKIQPAKLEDSAVYLCASSLQGKGSPLHFGNGTRLTVT.

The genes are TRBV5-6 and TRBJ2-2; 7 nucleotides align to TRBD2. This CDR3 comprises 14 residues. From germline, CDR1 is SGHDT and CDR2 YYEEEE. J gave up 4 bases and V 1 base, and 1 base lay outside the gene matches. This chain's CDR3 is CASSLPGGTGELFF. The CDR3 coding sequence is TGTGCCAGCAGCTTGCCGGGGGGCACCGGGGAGCTGTTTTTT.

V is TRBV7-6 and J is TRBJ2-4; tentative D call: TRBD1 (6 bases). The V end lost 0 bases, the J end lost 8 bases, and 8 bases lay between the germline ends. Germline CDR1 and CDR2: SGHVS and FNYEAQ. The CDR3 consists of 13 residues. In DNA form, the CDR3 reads TGTGCCAGCAGCTTAGCCCCAGGGGACATTCAGTACTTC. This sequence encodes CASSLAPGDIQYF.

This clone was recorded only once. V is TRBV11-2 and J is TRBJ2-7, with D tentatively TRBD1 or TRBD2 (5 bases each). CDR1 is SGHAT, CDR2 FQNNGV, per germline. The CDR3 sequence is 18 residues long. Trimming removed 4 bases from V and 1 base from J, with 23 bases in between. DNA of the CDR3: TGTGCCAGCAGCTCCATCTCTAGGGGAGCCGATACTTCCTACGAGCAGTACTTC. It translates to CASSSISRGADTSYEQYF. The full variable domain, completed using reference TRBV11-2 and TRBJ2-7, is EAGVAQSPRYKIIEKRQSVAFWCNPISGHATLYWYQQILGQGPKLLIQFQNNGVVDDSQLPKDRFSAERLKGVDSTLKIQPAKLEDSAVYLCASSSISRGADTSYEQYFGPGTRLTVT.

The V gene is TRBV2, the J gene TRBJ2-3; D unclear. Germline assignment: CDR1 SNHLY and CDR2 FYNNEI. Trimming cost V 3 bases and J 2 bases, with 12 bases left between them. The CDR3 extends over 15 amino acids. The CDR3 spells CASSDSRSFTDTQYF. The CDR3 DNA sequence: TGTGCCAGCAGTGATTCCAGGAGCTTCACAGATACGCAGTATTTT.

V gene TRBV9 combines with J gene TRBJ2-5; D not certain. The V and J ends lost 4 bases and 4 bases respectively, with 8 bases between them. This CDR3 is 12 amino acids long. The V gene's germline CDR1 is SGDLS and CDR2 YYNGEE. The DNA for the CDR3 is TGTGCCAGCAGCCTAAACGGAGAGACCCAGTACTTC. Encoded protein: CASSLNGETQYF.

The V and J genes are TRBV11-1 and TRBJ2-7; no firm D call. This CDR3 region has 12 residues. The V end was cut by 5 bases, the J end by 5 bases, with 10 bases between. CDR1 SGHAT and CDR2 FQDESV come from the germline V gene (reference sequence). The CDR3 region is CASSAVRDEQYF. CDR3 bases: TGTGCCAGCAGCGCGGTTAGAGACGAGCAGTACTTC.

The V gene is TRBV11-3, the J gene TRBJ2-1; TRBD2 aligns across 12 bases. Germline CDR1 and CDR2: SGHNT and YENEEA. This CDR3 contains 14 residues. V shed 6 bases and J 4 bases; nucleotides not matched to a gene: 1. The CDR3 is CASSLAGGYNEQFF. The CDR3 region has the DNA TGTGCCAGCAGTCTAGCGGGGGGGTACAATGAGCAGTTCTTC.

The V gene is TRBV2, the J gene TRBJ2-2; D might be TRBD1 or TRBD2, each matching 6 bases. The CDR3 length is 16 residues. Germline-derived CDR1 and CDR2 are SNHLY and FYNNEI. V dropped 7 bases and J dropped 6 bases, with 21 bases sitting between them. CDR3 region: CASTRLGGAGAGELFF. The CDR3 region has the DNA TGTGCCAGCACCCGTTTGGGGGGCGCAGGGGCCGGGGAGCTGTTTTTT.

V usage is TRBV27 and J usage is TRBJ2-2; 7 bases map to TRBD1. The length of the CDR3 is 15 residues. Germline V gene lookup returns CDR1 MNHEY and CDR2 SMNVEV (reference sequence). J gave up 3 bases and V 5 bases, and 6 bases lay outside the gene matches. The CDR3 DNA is TGTGCCAGCAGTCCCGGGGACAGATACACCGGGGAGCTGTTTTTT. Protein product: CASSPGDRYTGELFF.

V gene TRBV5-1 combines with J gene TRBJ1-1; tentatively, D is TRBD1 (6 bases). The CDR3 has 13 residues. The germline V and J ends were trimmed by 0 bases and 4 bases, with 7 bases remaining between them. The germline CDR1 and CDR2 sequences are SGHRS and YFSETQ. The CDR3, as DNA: TGCGCCAGCAGCTTGGACAGGGTCACTGAAGCTTTCTTT. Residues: CASSLDRVTEAFF. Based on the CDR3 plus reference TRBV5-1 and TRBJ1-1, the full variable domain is KAGVTQTPRYLIKTRGQQVTLSCSPISGHRSVSWYQQTPGQGLQFLFEYFSETQRNKGNFPGRFSGRQFSNSRSEMNVSTLELGDSALYLCASSLDRVTEAFFGQGTRLTVV.

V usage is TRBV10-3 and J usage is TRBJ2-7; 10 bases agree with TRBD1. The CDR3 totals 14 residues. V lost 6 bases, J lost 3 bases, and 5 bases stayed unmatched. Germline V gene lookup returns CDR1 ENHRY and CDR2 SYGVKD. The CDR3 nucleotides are TGTGCCATCAGGGCGGGACAGGGGAACTACGAGCAGTACTTC. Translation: CAIRAGQGNYEQYF.

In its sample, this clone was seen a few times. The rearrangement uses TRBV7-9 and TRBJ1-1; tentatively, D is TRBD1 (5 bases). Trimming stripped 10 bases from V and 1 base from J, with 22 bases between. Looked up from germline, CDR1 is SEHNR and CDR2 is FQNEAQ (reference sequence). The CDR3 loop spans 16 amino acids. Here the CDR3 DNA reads TGTGCCACCGACCCCAGGGTCACAGCTAGGAACACTGAAGCTTTCTTT. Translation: CATDPRVTARNTEAFF. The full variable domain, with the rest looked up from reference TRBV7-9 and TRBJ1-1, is DTGVSQNPRHKITKRGQNVTFRCDPISEHNRLYWYRQTLGQGPEFLTYFQNEAQLEKSRLLSDRFSAERPKGSFSTLEIQRTEQGDSAMYLCATDPRVTARNTEAFFGQGTRLTVV.

CDR3 amino acids: CAWTAEAGGAFF. In DNA, the CDR3 is TGTGCCTGGACCGCCGAGGCCGGTGGGGCTTTCTTT. V usage is TRBV30 and J usage is TRBJ1-1; no definite D call. Between the trimmed V and J ends, which lost 4 bases and 11 bases, there was a span of 17 bases. The germline V gene encodes CDR1 GTSNPN and CDR2 SVGIG (reference sequence). The CDR3 runs to 12 residues.

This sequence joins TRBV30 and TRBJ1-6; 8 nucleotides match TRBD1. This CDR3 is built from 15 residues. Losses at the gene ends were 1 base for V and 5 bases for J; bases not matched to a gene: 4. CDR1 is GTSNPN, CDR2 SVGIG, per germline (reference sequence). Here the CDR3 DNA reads TGTGCCTGGAGTGGCAGGGGGCCGAATAATTCACCCCTCCACTTT. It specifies CAWSGRGPNNSPLHF.

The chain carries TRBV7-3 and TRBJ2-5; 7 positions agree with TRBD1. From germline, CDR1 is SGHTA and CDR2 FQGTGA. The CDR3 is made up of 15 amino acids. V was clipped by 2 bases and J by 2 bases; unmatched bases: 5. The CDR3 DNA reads TGTGCCAGCAGCTTAGTAGCCAGGGGGCAAGAGACCCAGTACTTC. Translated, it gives CASSLVARGQETQYF.

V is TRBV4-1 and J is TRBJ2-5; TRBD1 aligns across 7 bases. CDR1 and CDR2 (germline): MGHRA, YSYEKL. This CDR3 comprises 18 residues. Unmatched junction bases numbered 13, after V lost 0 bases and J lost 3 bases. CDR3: CASSQDFSLGTAKETQYF. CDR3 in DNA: TGCGCCAGCAGCCAAGATTTTTCCTTAGGGACAGCTAAAGAGACCCAGTACTTC.